This T cell receptor (beta chain) originates from a study of T cell repertoires in cytomegalovirus infection. Study in general: Recently described HLA-C-restricted plus well-studied HLA-B-restricted CMV epitopes were used. The public TCR beta signatures pointed to both CMV infection and matching HLA type. Study-wide findings and caveats: Dominant in the ex vivo response were TCR beta clonotypes restricted by HLA-C and specific for CMV.

CDR3 length: 17 amino acids. V lost 7 bases, J lost 4 bases, and 8 bases stayed unmatched. Germline V gene data show CDR1 as MGHRA and CDR2 as YSYEKL. This clonotype has more than one count but fewer than ten. The target antigen is unknown. From the reads, TCRdb called clonotypes with MiXCR, one entry per CDR3 protein. This sample carries 800,000 to 950,000 distinct CDR3 sequences, around a third of them seen once, and the ten largest clones take roughly 12%. Sample: cultured CD8+ T cells from PBMCs, taken from culture after CMV antigen stimulation. The chain employs TRBV4-1 and TRBJ2-2; 14 positions agree with TRBD2. This clonotype was sampled from a human donor in good health (CMV status not recorded). Some clones in this sample may be carry-over from other donors' samples. The CDR3 here is CASTPTSGGDSTGELFF. Here the CDR3 DNA reads TGCGCCAGCACCCCGACTAGCGGGGGGGATAGCACCGGGGAGCTGTTTTTT.